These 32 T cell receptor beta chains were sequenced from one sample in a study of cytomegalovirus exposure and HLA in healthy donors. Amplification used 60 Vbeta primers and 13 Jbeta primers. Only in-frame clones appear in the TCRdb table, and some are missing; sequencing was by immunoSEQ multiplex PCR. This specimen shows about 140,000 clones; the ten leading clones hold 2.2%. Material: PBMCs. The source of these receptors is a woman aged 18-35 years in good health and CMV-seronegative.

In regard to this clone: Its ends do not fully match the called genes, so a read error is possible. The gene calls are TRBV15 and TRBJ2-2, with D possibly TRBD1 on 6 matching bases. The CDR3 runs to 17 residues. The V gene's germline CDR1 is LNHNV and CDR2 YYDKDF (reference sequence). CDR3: CATSREGVTGIRGELFF. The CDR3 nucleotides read TGTGCCACCAGCCGAGAGGGGGTCACAGGGATACGCGGGGAGCTGTTTTTT.

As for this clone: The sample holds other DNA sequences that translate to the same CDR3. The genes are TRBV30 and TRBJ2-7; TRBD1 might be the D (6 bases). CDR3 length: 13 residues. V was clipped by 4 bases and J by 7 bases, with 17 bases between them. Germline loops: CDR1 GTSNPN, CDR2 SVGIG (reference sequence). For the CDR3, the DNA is TGTGCCTGGAAGGGCGCAGGGGAGAGTGAGCAGTACTTC. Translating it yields CAWKGAGESEQYF.

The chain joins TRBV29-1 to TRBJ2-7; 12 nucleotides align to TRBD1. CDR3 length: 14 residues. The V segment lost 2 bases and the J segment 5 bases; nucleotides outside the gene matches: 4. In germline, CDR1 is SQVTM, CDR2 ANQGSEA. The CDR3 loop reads CSVERGTGGNEQYF. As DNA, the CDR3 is TGCAGCGTTGAACGGGGGACAGGGGGCAACGAGCAGTACTTC.

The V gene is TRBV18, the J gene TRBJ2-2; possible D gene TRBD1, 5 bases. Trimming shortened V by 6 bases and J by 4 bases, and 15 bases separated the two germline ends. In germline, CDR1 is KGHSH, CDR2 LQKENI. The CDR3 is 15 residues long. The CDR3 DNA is TGTGCCAGCTCTCTTGACAGACAGTTCACCGGGGAGCTGTTTTTT. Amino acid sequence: CASSLDRQFTGELFF.

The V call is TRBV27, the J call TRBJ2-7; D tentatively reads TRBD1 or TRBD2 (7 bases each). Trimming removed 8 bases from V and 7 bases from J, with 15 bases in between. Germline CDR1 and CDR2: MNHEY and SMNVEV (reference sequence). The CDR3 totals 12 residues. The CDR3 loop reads CASRQGAGEQYV. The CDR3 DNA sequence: TGTGCCAGCCGACAGGGAGCGGGGGAGCAGTACGTC.

For the CDR3, the DNA is TGTGCCAGCACCGTGGGACTTCCTAGCTCTGGAAACACCATATATTTT. Its protein product is CASTVGLPSSGNTIYF. The chain uses TRBV28 and TRBJ1-3, with D maybe TRBD1 (5 bases). V lost 7 bases and J 0 bases, leaving 16 bases between the germline ends. The CDR3 has 16 residues. From germline, CDR1 is MDHEN and CDR2 SYDVKM.

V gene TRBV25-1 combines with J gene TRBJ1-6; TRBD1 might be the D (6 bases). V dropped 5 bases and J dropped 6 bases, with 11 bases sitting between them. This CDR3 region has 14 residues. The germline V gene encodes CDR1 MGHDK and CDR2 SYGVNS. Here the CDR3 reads CASSQGTRNSPLHF. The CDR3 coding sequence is TGTGCCAGCAGTCAGGGGACACGTAATTCACCCCTCCACTTT.

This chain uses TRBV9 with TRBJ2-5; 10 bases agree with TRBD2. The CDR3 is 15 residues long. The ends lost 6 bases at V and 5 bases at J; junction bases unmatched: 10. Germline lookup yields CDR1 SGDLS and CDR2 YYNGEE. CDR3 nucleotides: TGTGCCAGCACAAAAGCGGGAGGGCCTTTCGAGACCCAGTACTTC. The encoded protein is CASTKAGGPFETQYF.

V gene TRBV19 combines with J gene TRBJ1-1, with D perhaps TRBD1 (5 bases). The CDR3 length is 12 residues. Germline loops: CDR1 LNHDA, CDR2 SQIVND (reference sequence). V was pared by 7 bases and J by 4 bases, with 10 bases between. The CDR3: CASTLGVTEAFF. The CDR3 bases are TGTGCCAGTACTTTAGGGGTCACTGAAGCTTTCTTT.

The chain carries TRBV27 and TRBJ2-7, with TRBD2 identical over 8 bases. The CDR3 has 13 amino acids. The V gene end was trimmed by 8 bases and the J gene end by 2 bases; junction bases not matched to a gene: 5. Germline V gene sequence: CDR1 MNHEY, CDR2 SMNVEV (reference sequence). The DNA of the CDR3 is TGTGCCAGCGGTTCGGGGGGGCCCTACGAGCAGTACTTC. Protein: CASGSGGPYEQYF.

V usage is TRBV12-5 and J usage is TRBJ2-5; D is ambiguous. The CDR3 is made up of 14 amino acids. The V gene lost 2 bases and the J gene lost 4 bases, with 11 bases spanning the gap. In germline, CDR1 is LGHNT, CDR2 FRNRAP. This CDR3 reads CASGLPYSTETQYF. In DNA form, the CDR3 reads TGTGCTAGTGGTTTGCCCTATTCAACAGAGACCCAGTACTTC.

The CDR3 region is CAWSSLSADTQYF. Here the CDR3 DNA reads TGTGCCTGGAGTAGTCTTTCAGCAGATACGCAGTATTTT. V and J are TRBV30 and TRBJ2-3; D remains ambiguous. Germline V lookup: CDR1 GTSNPN, CDR2 SVGIG (reference sequence). The V end was cut by 2 bases, the J end by 4 bases, with 10 bases between. The CDR3 covers 13 residues. Based on the CDR3 plus reference TRBV30 and TRBJ2-3, the full variable domain is SQTIHQWPATLVQPVGSPLSLECTVEGTSNPNLYWYRQAAGRGLQLLFYSVGIGQISSEVPQNLSASRPQDRQFILSSKKLLLSDSGFYLCAWSSLSADTQYFGPGTRLTVL.

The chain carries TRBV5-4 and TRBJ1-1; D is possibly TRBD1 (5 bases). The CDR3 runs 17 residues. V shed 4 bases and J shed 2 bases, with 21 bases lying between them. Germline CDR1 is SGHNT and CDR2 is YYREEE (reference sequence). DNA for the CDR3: TGTGCCAGCAGCGAGGCATTCGGGGGACGGGAAAACACTGAAGCTTTCTTT. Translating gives CASSEAFGGRENTEAFF.

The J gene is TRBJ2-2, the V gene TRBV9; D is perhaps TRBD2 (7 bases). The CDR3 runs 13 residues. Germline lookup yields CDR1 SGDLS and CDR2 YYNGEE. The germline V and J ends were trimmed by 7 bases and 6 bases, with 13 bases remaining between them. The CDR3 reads CASGLGTPGELFF. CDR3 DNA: TGTGCCAGCGGACTAGGGACACCCGGGGAGCTGTTTTTT.

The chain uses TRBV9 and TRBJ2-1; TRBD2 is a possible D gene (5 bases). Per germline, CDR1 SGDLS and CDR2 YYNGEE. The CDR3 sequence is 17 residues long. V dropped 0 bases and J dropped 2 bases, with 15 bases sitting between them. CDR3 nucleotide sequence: TGTGCCAGCAGCGTAGGTGGACTCGCCATGGCCTACAATGAGCAGTTCTTC. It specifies CASSVGGLAMAYNEQFF. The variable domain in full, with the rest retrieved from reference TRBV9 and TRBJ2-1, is DSGVTQTPKHLITATGQRVTLRCSPRSGDLSVYWYQQSLDQGLQFLIQYYNGEERAKGNILERFSAQQFPDLHSELNLSSLELGDSALYFCASSVGGLAMAYNEQFFGPGTRLTVL.

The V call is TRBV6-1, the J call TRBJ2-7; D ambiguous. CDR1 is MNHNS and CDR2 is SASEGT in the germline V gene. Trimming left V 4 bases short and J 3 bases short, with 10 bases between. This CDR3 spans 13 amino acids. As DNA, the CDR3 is TGTGCCAGCAGTGCCCGGGTTGGCTACGAGCAGTACTTC. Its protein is CASSARVGYEQYF.

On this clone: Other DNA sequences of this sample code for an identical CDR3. CDR3 protein: CASSYSGGSYNEQFF. In nucleotides, the CDR3 is TGTGCCAGCAGTTACTCTGGCGGGAGTTACAATGAGCAGTTCTTC. V gene TRBV6-5 combines with J gene TRBJ2-1; 7 bases agree with TRBD2. Trimming took 0 bases from V and 4 from J; bases not matched to a gene: 3. Germline V gives CDR1 MNHEY, CDR2 SVGAGI. This CDR3 contains 15 residues.

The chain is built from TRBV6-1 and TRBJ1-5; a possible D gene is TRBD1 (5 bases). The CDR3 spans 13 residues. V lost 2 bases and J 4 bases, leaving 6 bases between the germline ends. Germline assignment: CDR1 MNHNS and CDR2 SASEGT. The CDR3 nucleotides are TGTGCCAGCAGTGAACCAGGGAATCAGCCCCAGCATTTT. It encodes CASSEPGNQPQHF.

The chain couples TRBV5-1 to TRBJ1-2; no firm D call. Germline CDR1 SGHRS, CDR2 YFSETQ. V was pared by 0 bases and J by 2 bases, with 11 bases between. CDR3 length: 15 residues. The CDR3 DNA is TGCGCCAGCAGCTTGGGACAAACACGCAACTATGGCTACACCTTC. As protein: CASSLGQTRNYGYTF.

The DNA of the CDR3 is TGTGCCAGCAACCGTGCGGGCGCCAACACCGGGGAGCTGTTTTTT. Its translation is CASNRAGANTGELFF. The chain carries TRBV14 and TRBJ2-2, with D possibly TRBD2 on 5 matching bases. The CDR3 runs 15 residues. Deletions cut 7 bases from V and 2 bases from J, with 14 bases between. Germline-derived CDR1 and CDR2 are SGHDN and FVKESK.

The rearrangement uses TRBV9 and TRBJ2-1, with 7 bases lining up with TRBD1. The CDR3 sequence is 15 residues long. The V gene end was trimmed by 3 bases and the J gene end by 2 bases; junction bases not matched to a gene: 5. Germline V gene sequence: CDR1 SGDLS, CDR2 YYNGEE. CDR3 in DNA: TGTGCCAGCAGCGCTTGGGACAGCCCCTACAATGAGCAGTTCTTC. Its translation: CASSAWDSPYNEQFF.

The CDR3 DNA reads as TGCGCCAGCAGACCTACGGTACAGGGGGCGAGGGCCAACGTCCTGACTTTC. Its translation is CASRPTVQGARANVLTF. The genes are TRBV10-2 and TRBJ2-6; TRBD1 matches 9 bases. The J segment lost 5 bases and the V segment lost 6 bases, leaving 11 bases of the junction unmatched. This CDR3 is built from 17 residues. Germline CDR1 reads WSHSY; CDR2 reads SAAADI.

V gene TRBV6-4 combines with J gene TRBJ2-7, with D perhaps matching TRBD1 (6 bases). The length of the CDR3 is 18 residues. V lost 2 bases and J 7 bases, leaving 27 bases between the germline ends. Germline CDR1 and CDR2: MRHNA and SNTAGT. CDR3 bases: TGTGCCAGCAGTGACGGCCGGGTGGGGACCAGGGGTGCTAGGGAGCAGTACGTC. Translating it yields CASSDGRVGTRGAREQYV.

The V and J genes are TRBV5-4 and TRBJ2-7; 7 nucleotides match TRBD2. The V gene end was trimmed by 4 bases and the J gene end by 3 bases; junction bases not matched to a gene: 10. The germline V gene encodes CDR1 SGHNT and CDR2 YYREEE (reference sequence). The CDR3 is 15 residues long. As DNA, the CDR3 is TGTGCCAGCAGCGCGGCTAGCGGTGGAGGCTACGAGCAGTACGTC. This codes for CASSAASGGGYEQYV.

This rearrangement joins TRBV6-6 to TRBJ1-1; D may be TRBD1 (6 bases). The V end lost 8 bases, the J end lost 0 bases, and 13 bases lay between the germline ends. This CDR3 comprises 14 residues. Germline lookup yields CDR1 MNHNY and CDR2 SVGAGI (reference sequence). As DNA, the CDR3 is TGTGCCAGCTGTATGGACAGACTGAACACTGAAGCTTTCTTT. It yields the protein CASCMDRLNTEAFF.

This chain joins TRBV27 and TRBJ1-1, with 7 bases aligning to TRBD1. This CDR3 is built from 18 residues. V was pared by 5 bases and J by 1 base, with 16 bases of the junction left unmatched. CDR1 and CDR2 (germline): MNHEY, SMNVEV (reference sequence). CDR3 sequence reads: CASSAWYDRAGGNTEAFF. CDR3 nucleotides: TGTGCCAGCAGTGCCTGGTATGACAGGGCGGGGGGGAACACTGAAGCTTTCTTT.

The CDR3 loop is CASENRGLGDTQYF. The CDR3, as DNA: TGTGCCAGCGAGAACAGGGGGTTGGGAGATACGCAGTATTTT. The gene calls are TRBV5-6 and TRBJ2-3, with TRBD1 identical over 8 bases. The V segment lost 7 bases and the J segment 5 bases; nucleotides outside the gene matches: 9. Germline CDR1 is SGHDT and CDR2 is YYEEEE. The CDR3 has 14 amino acids.

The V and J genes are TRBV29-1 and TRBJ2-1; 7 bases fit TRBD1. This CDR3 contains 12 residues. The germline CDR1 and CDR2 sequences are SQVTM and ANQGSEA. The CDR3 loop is CSDRANYNEQFF. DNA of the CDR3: TGCAGTGACAGGGCCAACTACAATGAGCAGTTCTTC.

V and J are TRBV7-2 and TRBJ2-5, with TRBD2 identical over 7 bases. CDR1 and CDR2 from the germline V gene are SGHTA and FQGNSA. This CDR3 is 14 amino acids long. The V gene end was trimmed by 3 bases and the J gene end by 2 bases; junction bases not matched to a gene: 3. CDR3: CASSFVGGQETQYF. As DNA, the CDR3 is TGTGCCAGCAGCTTTGTGGGAGGGCAAGAGACCCAGTACTTC.

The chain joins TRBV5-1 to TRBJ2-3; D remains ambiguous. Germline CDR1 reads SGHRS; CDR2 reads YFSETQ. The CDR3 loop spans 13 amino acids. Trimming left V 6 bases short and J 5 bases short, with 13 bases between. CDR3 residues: CASMVSRGDTQYF. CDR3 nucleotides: TGCGCCAGCATGGTCTCCCGCGGAGATACGCAGTATTTT.

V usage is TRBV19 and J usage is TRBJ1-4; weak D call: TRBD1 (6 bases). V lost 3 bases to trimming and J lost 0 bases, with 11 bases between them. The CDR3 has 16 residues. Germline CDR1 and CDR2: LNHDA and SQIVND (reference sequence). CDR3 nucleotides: TGTGCCAGTAGTATCGGACAGTCCTCAACTAATGAAAAACTGTTTTTT. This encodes CASSIGQSSTNEKLFF.

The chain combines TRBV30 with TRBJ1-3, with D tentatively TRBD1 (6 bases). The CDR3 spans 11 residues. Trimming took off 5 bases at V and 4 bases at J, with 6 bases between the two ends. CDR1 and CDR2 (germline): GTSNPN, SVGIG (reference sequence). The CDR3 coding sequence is TGTGCCTGGGGGGGCGGAAACACCATATATTTT. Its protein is CAWGGGNTIYF.